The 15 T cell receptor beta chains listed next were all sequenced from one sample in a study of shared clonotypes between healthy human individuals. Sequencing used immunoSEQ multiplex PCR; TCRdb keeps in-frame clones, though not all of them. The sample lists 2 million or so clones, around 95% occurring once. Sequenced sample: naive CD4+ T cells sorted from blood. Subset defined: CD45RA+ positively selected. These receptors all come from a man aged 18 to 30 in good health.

DNA for the CDR3: TGTGCCAGCAGCCCGGGCAGGGCCGACGAGCAGTACTTC. Protein: CASSPGRADEQYF. The V and J genes are TRBV11-3 and TRBJ2-7, with D tentatively TRBD1 (5 bases). The CDR3 covers 13 residues. V was trimmed by 5 bases and J by 5 bases, leaving 13 bases between them. Per germline, CDR1 SGHNT and CDR2 YENEEA.

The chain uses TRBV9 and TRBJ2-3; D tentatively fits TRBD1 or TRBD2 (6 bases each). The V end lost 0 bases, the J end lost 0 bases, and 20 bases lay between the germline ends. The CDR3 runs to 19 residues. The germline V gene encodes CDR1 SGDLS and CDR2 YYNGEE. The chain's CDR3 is CASSVGRGGMASSTDTQYF. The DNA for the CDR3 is TGTGCCAGCAGCGTAGGGAGAGGGGGGATGGCCTCTAGCACAGATACGCAGTATTTT.

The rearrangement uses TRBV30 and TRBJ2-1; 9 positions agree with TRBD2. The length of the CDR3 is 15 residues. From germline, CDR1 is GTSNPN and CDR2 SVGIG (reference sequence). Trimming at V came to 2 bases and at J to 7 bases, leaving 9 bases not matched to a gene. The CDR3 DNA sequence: TGTGCCTGGAGTTCCGGCGGAGCGGGGGGAAATGAGCAGTTCTTC. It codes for CAWSSGGAGGNEQFF.

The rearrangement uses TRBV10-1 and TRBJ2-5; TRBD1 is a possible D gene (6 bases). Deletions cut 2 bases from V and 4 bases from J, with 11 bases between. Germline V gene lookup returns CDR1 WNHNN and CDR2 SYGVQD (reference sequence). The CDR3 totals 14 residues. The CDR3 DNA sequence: TGCGCCAGCAGTGAGACAGGGCGAGGAGAGACCCAGTACTTC. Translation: CASSETGRGETQYF.

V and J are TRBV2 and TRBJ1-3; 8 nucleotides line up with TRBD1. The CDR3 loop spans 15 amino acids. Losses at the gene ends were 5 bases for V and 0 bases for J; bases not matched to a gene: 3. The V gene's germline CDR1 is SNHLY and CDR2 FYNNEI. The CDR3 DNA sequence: TGTGCCAGCAGTTGGACAGGGCTCTCTGGAAACACCATATATTTT. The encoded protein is CASSWTGLSGNTIYF.

The CDR3 DNA reads as TGTGCCAGCATTCCGACGGAGCGTGGGTCCTACGAGCAGTACTTC. Its protein product is CASIPTERGSYEQYF. The chain combines TRBV6-1 with TRBJ2-7; D is unresolved. The CDR3 covers 15 residues. Looked up from germline, CDR1 is MNHNS and CDR2 is SASEGT. Trimming pared 7 bases from V and 1 base from J, leaving 17 bases between.

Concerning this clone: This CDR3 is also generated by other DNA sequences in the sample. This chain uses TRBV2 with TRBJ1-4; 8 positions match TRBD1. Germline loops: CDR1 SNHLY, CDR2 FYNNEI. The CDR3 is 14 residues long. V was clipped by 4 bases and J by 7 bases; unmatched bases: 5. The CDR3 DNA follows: TGTGCCAGCAGTGGGACAGGGCTCGGTGAAAAACTGTTTTTT. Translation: CASSGTGLGEKLFF.

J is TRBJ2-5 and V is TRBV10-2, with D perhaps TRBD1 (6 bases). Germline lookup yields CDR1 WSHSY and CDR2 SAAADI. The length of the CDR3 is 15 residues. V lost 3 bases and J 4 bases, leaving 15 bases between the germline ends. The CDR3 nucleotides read TGCGCCAGCAGTGATGGCAGGGGTGGTCGAGAGACCCAGTACTTC. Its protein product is CASSDGRGGRETQYF.

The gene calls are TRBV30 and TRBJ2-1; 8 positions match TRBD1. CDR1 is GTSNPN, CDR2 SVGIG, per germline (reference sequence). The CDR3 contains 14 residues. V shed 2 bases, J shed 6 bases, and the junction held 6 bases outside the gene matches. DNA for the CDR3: TGTGCCTGGAGTCCCGGGACAGGTTTCAATGAGCAGTTCTTC. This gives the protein CAWSPGTGFNEQFF.

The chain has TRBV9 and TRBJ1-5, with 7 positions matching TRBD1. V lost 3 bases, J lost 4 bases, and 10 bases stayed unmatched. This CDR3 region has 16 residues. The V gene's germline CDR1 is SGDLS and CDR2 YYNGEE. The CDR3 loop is CASSAGPGQKNQPQHF. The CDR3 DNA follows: TGTGCCAGCAGCGCCGGACCGGGACAGAAAAATCAGCCCCAGCATTTT.

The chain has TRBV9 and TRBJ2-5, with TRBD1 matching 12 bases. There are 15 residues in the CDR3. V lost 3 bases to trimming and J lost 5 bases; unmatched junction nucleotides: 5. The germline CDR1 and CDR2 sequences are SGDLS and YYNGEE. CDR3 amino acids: CASSEGQGAWETQYF. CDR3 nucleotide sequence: TGTGCCAGCAGCGAGGGACAGGGGGCGTGGGAGACCCAGTACTTC.

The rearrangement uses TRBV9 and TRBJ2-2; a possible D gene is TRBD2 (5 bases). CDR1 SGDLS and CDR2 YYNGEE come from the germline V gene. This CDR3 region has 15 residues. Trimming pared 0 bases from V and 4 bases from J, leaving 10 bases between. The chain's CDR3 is CASSVDRAGTGELFF. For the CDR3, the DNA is TGTGCCAGCAGCGTAGACCGTGCGGGCACCGGGGAGCTGTTTTTT. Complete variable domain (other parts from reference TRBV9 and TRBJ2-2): DSGVTQTPKHLITATGQRVTLRCSPRSGDLSVYWYQQSLDQGLQFLIQYYNGEERAKGNILERFSAQQFPDLHSELNLSSLELGDSALYFCASSVDRAGTGELFFGEGSRLTVL.

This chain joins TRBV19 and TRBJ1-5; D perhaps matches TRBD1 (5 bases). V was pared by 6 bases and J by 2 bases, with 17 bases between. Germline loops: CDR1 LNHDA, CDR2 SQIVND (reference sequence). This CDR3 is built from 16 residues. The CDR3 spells CASSKGKGAGNQPQHF. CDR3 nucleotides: TGTGCCAGTAGCAAAGGGAAAGGGGCGGGCAATCAGCCCCAGCATTTT.

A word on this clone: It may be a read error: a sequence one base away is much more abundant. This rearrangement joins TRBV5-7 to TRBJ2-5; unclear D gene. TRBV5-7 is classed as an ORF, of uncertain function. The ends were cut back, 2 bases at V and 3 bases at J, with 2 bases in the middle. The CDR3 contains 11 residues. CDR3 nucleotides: TGTGCCAGCAGCTTTGAAGAGACCCAGTACTTC. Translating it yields CASSFEETQYF.

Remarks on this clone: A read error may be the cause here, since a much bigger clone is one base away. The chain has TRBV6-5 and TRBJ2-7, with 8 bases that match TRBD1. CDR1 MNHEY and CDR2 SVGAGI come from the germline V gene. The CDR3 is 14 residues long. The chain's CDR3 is CASRPDRASYGQYF. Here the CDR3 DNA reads TGTGCCAGCAGACCGGACAGGGCCTCCTACGGGCAGTACTTC.